A single sample is the source of the 9 T cell receptor beta chains below, sequenced in a study of blood T cell repertoires in COVID-19. Using immunoSEQ multiplex PCR, the repertoire was profiled, and TCRdb retains in-frame clones only, with some absent. This table holds hundreds of thousands of clones, 89% found once. Sequenced material: PBMCs or T cells enriched from blood (not recorded which). Every receptor here comes from a woman between 35 and 50 years old who had recovered from COVID-19.

The chain is built from TRBV7-9 and TRBJ2-5; the D gene is possibly TRBD2 (6 bases). Trimming removed 8 bases at V and 1 base at J, with 17 bases between. CDR3 length: 15 residues. Germline V gene data show CDR1 as SEHNR and CDR2 as FQNEAQ (reference sequence). CDR3 in DNA: TGTGCCAGCGTAGCGGCCTACACCTCCCAAGAGACCCAGTACTTC. Its translation is CASVAAYTSQETQYF.

This chain joins TRBV7-9 and TRBJ2-7; tentatively, D is TRBD1 (5 bases). V dropped 5 bases and J dropped 2 bases, with 10 bases sitting between them. The germline V gene has CDR1 SEHNR and CDR2 FQNEAQ (reference sequence). The CDR3 runs 13 residues. CDR3 protein: CASSRTLTYEQYF. CDR3 nucleotides: TGTGCCAGCAGCCGGACACTAACCTACGAGCAGTACTTC.

A few counts support this clone. The junction departs from the called germline gene at one end, perhaps through a read error. CDR3 in amino acids: CASNLFGTGDDYGYTF. CDR3 sequence (DNA): TGTGCTAGCAACCTCTTTGGGACAGGGGATGACTATGGCTACACCTTC. The gene calls are TRBV7-7 and TRBJ1-2; 10 bases are a match to TRBD1. Germline loops: CDR1 SSHAT, CDR2 FNYEAQ (reference sequence). This CDR3 comprises 16 residues.

This chain's CDR3 is CASSSGFLGGTQYF. The CDR3 region has the DNA TGTGCCAGCAGCTCAGGTTTCCTAGGAGGGACCCAGTACTTC. The chain recombines TRBV11-2 with TRBJ2-5, with D perhaps matching TRBD2 (5 bases). Trimming took off 4 bases at V and 7 bases at J, with 16 bases between the two ends. From germline, CDR1 is SGHAT and CDR2 FQNNGV. The CDR3 runs 14 residues. Full variable domain (remainder filled in from reference TRBV11-2 and TRBJ2-5): EAGVAQSPRYKIIEKRQSVAFWCNPISGHATLYWYQQILGQGPKLLIQFQNNGVVDDSQLPKDRFSAERLKGVDSTLKIQPAKLEDSAVYLCASSSGFLGGTQYFGPGTRLLVL.

The chain couples TRBV18 to TRBJ2-5; 8 bases map to TRBD1. V shed 0 bases, J shed 5 bases, and the junction held 5 bases outside the gene matches. The V gene's germline CDR1 is KGHSH and CDR2 LQKENI. The CDR3 is made up of 15 amino acids. CDR3 DNA sequence: TGTGCCAGCTCACCACCGCAGGGGGCAAGGGAGACCCAGTACTTC. Protein sequence: CASSPPQGARETQYF.

The CDR3 coding sequence is TGTGCCAGCAGCCCTATTAGCGGATACAATGAGCAGTTCTTC. This translates into CASSPISGYNEQFF. V is TRBV7-2 and J is TRBJ2-1; D is perhaps TRBD2 (6 bases). The CDR3 covers 14 residues. The V end lost 5 bases, the J end lost 4 bases, and 12 bases lay between the germline ends. Germline-derived CDR1 and CDR2 are SGHTA and FQGNSA.

The chain joins TRBV11-3 to TRBJ2-7; tentatively, D is TRBD2 (5 bases). The V end was cut by 4 bases, the J end by 3 bases, with 13 bases between. The CDR3 runs to 14 residues. From germline, CDR1 is SGHNT and CDR2 YENEEA. The CDR3 loop reads CASSSRGSNYEQYF. For the CDR3, the DNA is TGTGCCAGCAGCTCCCGGGGTAGCAACTACGAGCAGTACTTC. Together with reference TRBV11-3 and TRBJ2-7, the CDR3 gives the full variable domain: EAGVVQSPRYKIIEKKQPVAFWCNPISGHNTLYWYLQNLGQGPELLIRYENEEAVDDSQLPKDRFSAERLKGVDSTLKIQPAELGDSAVYLCASSSRGSNYEQYFGPGTRLTVT.

This sequence joins TRBV15 and TRBJ1-4, with 10 bases fitting TRBD1. Germline CDR1 reads LNHNV; CDR2 reads YYDKDF (reference sequence). There are 15 residues in the CDR3. Trimming at V came to 1 base and at J to 11 bases, leaving 7 bases not matched to a gene. CDR3 amino acids: CATSRGDRGSQKLFF. CDR3 DNA: TGTGCCACCAGCAGAGGGGACAGGGGTTCTCAGAAACTGTTTTTT.

V is TRBV5-1 and J is TRBJ1-4; D gene ambiguous. Germline lookup yields CDR1 SGHRS and CDR2 YFSETQ. The CDR3 covers 16 residues. Deletions cut 0 bases from V and 0 bases from J, with 9 bases between. The CDR3: CASSLGWAATNEKLFF. The CDR3 DNA reads as TGCGCCAGCAGCTTGGGGTGGGCAGCAACTAATGAAAAACTGTTTTTT.